The clone carrying this T cell receptor beta chain is a singleton in its sample. Its antigen is not identified. The protocol was immunoSEQ multiplex PCR, while the TCRdb copy is restricted to in-frame clones and leaves out a portion. The sample records about 110,000 clones, over 65% being singletons. The entry originates in a study of shared clonotypes between healthy human individuals. V was clipped by 6 bases and J by 0 bases; unmatched bases: 17. The germline gives CDR1 MNHEY, CDR2 SMNVEV (reference sequence). The CDR3 loop spans 21 amino acids. Findings of the study overall: Sampling covered nothing but blood. Tissue TCR repertoires likely differ from those found in blood.

The sequence was collected from a woman under 40 in good health. The chain recombines TRBV27 with TRBJ2-6; 10 positions match TRBD2. Material for sequencing was memory CD8+ T cells sorted from blood. Described subset: CD45RO+ cells pooled with CCR7-negative TemRA cells. CDR3 loop: CASSHARSSGSPYSGANVLTF. For the CDR3, the DNA is TGTGCCAGCAGCCACGCCAGGTCTAGCGGGAGCCCCTACTCTGGGGCCAACGTCCTGACTTTC. The entire variable domain, with the rest obtained from reference TRBV27 and TRBJ2-6, is as follows: EAQVTQNPRYLITVTGKKLTVTCSQNMNHEYMSWYRQDPGLGLRQIYYSMNVEVTDKGDVPEGYKVSRKEKRNFPLILESPSPNQTSLYFCASSHARSSGSPYSGANVLTFGAGSRLTVL.